This entry lists 25 T cell receptor beta chains sequenced from one sample in a study of T-cell memory formation after mild COVID-19. TCRdb analysed the 5' RACE reads with MiXCR anew, one entry per CDR3 protein. Here the sample spans about 450,000 distinct CDR3 sequences, about a quarter being singletons. Material for sequencing was PBMCs or a T cell subset sorted from them (not recorded which). Receptors originate from an adult woman who had mild COVID-19 (a few samples of this study predate the infection). Cell type and time point are not known.

This chain links TRBV7-9 with TRBJ1-2, with D uncertain. The CDR3 runs 14 residues. The V gene's germline CDR1 is SEHNR and CDR2 FQNEAQ (reference sequence). V lost 4 bases, J lost 3 bases, and 12 bases lay in between. The CDR3 DNA reads TGTGCCAGCAGCTCCGGCCTATCGGACTATGGCTACACCTTC. As protein: CASSSGLSDYGYTF.

The rearrangement joins TRBV4-1 to TRBJ2-5, with 7 bases matching TRBD1. Germline V gives CDR1 MGHRA, CDR2 YSYEKL. The CDR3 contains 15 residues. Losses at the gene ends were 3 bases for V and 5 bases for J; bases not matched to a gene: 9. CDR3 sequence reads: CASSQAQGVWETQYF. The CDR3 nucleotides read TGCGCCAGCAGCCAGGCGCAGGGGGTTTGGGAGACCCAGTACTTC.

A few counts support this clonotype. V is TRBV6-2 or TRBV6-3 and J is TRBJ2-1, with 13 bases fitting TRBD2. The CDR3 is made up of 16 amino acids. Per the germline V gene, CDR1 is MNHEY and CDR2 is SVGEGT. The V gene end was trimmed by 2 bases and the J gene end by 7 bases; junction bases not matched to a gene: 5. The CDR3 loop is CASSYLGTSGKNEQFF. CDR3 bases: TGTGCCAGCAGTTACCTAGGGACTAGCGGGAAGAATGAGCAGTTCTTC.

V usage is TRBV24-1 and J usage is TRBJ2-5; D is unclear. Trimming left V 3 bases short and J 5 bases short, with 12 bases between. The CDR3 sequence is 14 residues long. CDR1 and CDR2 (germline): KGHDR, SFDVKD. CDR3 sequence: CATSDAGGTETQYF. The CDR3 coding sequence is TGTGCCACCAGTGATGCAGGTGGTACGGAGACCCAGTACTTC.

This clonotype was counted a few times. V and J are TRBV20-1 and TRBJ2-5, with 8 bases matching TRBD2. The germline CDR1 and CDR2 sequences are DFQATT and SNEGSKA (reference sequence). This CDR3 is 16 amino acids long. The junction had 13 bases not matched to a gene; V was cut back by 3 bases and J by 4 bases. The DNA for the CDR3 is TGCAGTGCTAGTAGGGGTGCCGGGGGGGCCGTAGAGACCCAGTACTTC. Translating gives CSASRGAGGAVETQYF.

This clonotype turned up a few times. The chain recombines TRBV20-1 with TRBJ2-2; 8 nucleotides agree with TRBD1. This CDR3 is 15 amino acids long. CDR1 DFQATT and CDR2 SNEGSKA come from the germline V gene (reference sequence). Germline trimming cut 2 bases from V and 6 bases from J; bases unmatched to any gene: 8. The CDR3 sequence is CSARIQGEDAGELFF. The CDR3 DNA reads TGCAGTGCTAGAATACAGGGGGAGGACGCCGGGGAGCTGTTTTTT.

V usage is TRBV11-2 and J usage is TRBJ2-3; tentatively, D is TRBD1 (8 bases). Germline V gene lookup returns CDR1 SGHAT and CDR2 FQNNGV. V lost 5 bases to trimming and J lost 6 bases, with 21 bases between them. The CDR3 length is 16 residues. The CDR3 nucleotides read TGTGCCAGCAGCGTATACAGGGGGAGGGACACGGATACGCAGTATTTT. It is translated as CASSVYRGRDTDTQYF.

This chain uses TRBV6-5 with TRBJ2-1; D is undetermined. V was cut by 2 bases and J by 10 bases, with 9 bases left in between. Germline values: CDR1 MNHEY, CDR2 SVGAGI. There are 12 residues in the CDR3. The CDR3 DNA reads TGTGCCAGCAGTTACAGGAACGCAGAGCAGTTCTTC. This translates into CASSYRNAEQFF.

The V gene is TRBV5-1, the J gene TRBJ2-1; possibly TRBD1 for D (6 bases). The V and J ends lost 3 bases and 8 bases respectively, with 12 bases between them. The CDR3 is 13 residues long. Germline V lookup: CDR1 SGHRS, CDR2 YFSETQ. CDR3 coding DNA: TGCGCCAGCAGCTCACCAGGGGAAGATGAGCAGTTCTTC. Amino acids: CASSSPGEDEQFF.

The rearrangement uses TRBV20-1 and TRBJ1-1, with TRBD1 identical over 8 bases. CDR1 is DFQATT and CDR2 is SNEGSKA in the germline V gene (reference sequence). V lost 6 bases and J lost 4; bases outside the gene matches: 19. This CDR3 contains 17 residues. The chain's CDR3 is CSARLRAGGFAATEAFF. The CDR3 DNA is TGCAGTGCCAGATTGAGGGCAGGGGGCTTTGCGGCCACTGAAGCTTTCTTT.

This clonotype was detected once. The rearrangement links TRBV12-3 or TRBV12-4 to TRBJ2-3, with 9 bases matching TRBD2. This CDR3 is built from 14 residues. The V segment lost 6 bases and the J segment 6 bases; nucleotides outside the gene matches: 7. CDR3 DNA: TGTGCCAGCAGCTGGAACAGCGGGAGGGATACGCAGTATTTT. This sequence encodes CASSWNSGRDTQYF.

The chain uses TRBV7-9 and TRBJ2-5; D not certain. Germline V gene data show CDR1 as SEHNR and CDR2 as FQNEAQ (reference sequence). The CDR3 is 15 residues long. Trimming stripped 2 bases from V and 6 bases from J, with 16 bases between. CDR3 DNA sequence: TGTGCCAGCAGCTTAACACGAGAGGACCCCAAGACCCAGTACTTC. Its protein product is CASSLTREDPKTQYF.

This clonotype was seen more than once but under ten times. The J gene is TRBJ2-2, the V gene TRBV10-3; TRBD2 might be the D (6 bases). This CDR3 is 14 amino acids long. Trimming shortened V by 6 bases and J by 0 bases, and 8 bases separated the two germline ends. Germline CDR1 ENHRY, CDR2 SYGVKD. For the CDR3, the DNA is TGTGCCATCAGGGGGGACTCGAACACCGGGGAGCTGTTTTTT. It codes for CAIRGDSNTGELFF.

The chain links TRBV3-1 to TRBJ1-6, with D unclear. The CDR3 is 13 residues long. V dropped 1 base and J dropped 8 bases, with 6 bases sitting between them. Germline V gene data show CDR1 as LGHDT and CDR2 as YNNKEL (reference sequence). CDR3 region: CASSQVTDSPLHF. CDR3 sequence (DNA): TGTGCCAGCAGCCAAGTCACCGATTCACCCCTCCACTTT.

The rearrangement uses TRBV6-2 or TRBV6-3 and TRBJ2-1; D unclear. The CDR3 has 12 amino acids. The ends were cut back, 4 bases at V and 14 bases at J, with 15 bases in the middle. Germline CDR1 reads MNHEY; CDR2 reads SVGEGT. The CDR3 is CASSFDRRSEFF. DNA for the CDR3: TGTGCCAGCAGTTTCGACCGCAGAAGCGAGTTCTTC.

The V gene is TRBV4-3, the J gene TRBJ2-7; D remains ambiguous. The CDR3 is 13 residues long. Germline lookup yields CDR1 LGHNA and CDR2 YSLEER. Trimming removed 1 base from V and 3 bases from J, with 7 bases in between. CDR3 sequence (DNA): TGCGCCAGCAGCCAAGTGGTGGACTACGAGCAGTACTTC. As protein: CASSQVVDYEQYF.

This clonotype came up many times. V gene TRBV19 combines with J gene TRBJ2-1, with D maybe TRBD2 (6 bases). The CDR3 is 14 residues long. V was cut by 4 bases and J by 2 bases, with 9 bases left in between. Germline values: CDR1 LNHDA, CDR2 SQIVND (reference sequence). The CDR3 DNA follows: TGTGCCAGTAGTAGGGACTCTGCCTACAATGAGCAGTTCTTC. It encodes CASSRDSAYNEQFF.

CDR3 region: CASSLAGAGGVYEQYF. For the CDR3, the DNA is TGTGCCAGCAGCTTAGCGGGGGCAGGGGGAGTCTACGAGCAGTACTTC. V and J are TRBV7-9 and TRBJ2-7; TRBD1 matches at 7 bases. CDR1 SEHNR and CDR2 FQNEAQ come from the germline V gene (reference sequence). The CDR3 has 16 residues. V lost 0 bases and J lost 3; bases outside the gene matches: 8.

The chain carries TRBV9 and TRBJ2-1; a possible D gene is TRBD2 (6 bases). The CDR3 extends over 15 amino acids. CDR1 and CDR2 from the germline V gene are SGDLS and YYNGEE. Trimming removed 4 bases from V and 0 bases from J, with 11 bases in between. In DNA, the CDR3 is TGTGCCAGCAGCAAGGGACTTGGCTCCTACAATGAGCAGTTCTTC. It translates to CASSKGLGSYNEQFF.

This clonotype has just a few counts. The rearrangement joins TRBV24-1 to TRBJ1-2, with D perhaps matching TRBD1 (5 bases). The CDR3 covers 13 residues. CDR1 and CDR2 (germline): KGHDR, SFDVKD. V lost 5 bases to trimming and J lost 2 bases, with 8 bases between them. DNA for the CDR3: TGTGCCACCAGTGTAGGGGCCAACTATGGCTACACCTTC. Translation gives CATSVGANYGYTF.

This clonotype was detected a few times. The chain employs TRBV6-5 and TRBJ2-5, with D perhaps TRBD1 (7 bases). CDR3 length: 12 amino acids. Germline V CDR1 and CDR2: MNHEY, SVGAGI. V lost 6 bases and J 5 bases, leaving 10 bases between the germline ends. In DNA form, the CDR3 reads TGTGCCAGCAGGGCAGGGGGGGAGACCCAGTACTTC. Protein sequence: CASRAGGETQYF.

The chain recombines TRBV5-1 with TRBJ2-3; possibly TRBD2 for D (6 bases). The CDR3 totals 12 residues. V was trimmed by 3 bases and J by 5 bases, leaving 7 bases between them. Germline CDR1 and CDR2: SGHRS and YFSETQ. The CDR3 region has the DNA TGCGCCAGCAGCTGGCGGGAAGATACGCAGTATTTT. This sequence encodes CASSWREDTQYF.

This clonotype was counted a few times. The J gene is TRBJ2-7, the V gene TRBV4-1; D not resolved. The CDR3 is 16 amino acids. V was trimmed by 0 bases and J by 4 bases, leaving 16 bases between them. The germline V gene encodes CDR1 MGHRA and CDR2 YSYEKL. The CDR3 coding sequence is TGCGCCAGCAGCCAAGATCCAGACCGTTCCTATTACGAGCAGTACTTC. Amino acid sequence: CASSQDPDRSYYEQYF.

The chain links TRBV7-3 to TRBJ2-2; TRBD2 aligns across 9 bases. J lost 7 bases, V lost 1 base, and 16 bases had no gene match. CDR1 SGHTA and CDR2 FQGTGA come from the germline V gene. This CDR3 has 19 residues. The CDR3 coding sequence is TGTGCCAGCAGCTTAAACGCCCCGGGACTAGCTTTATTTGGCGGGGAGCTGTTTTTT. Protein: CASSLNAPGLALFGGELFF.

The table lists this clonotype with a few counts. The V and J genes are TRBV12-3 or TRBV12-4 and TRBJ2-2; D is ambiguous. CDR3 size: 14 residues. The V and J ends lost 3 bases and 1 base respectively, with 6 bases between them. CDR3 protein: CASSFRRNTGELFF. CDR3 coding DNA: TGTGCCAGCAGTTTCCGTCGGAACACCGGGGAGCTGTTTTTT.